A selection of T cell receptor beta chains follows, all from one sample in a study of CD8 T cells in ankylosing spondylitis. TCRdb reprocessed the 5' RACE reads via MiXCR and lists one record per CDR3 protein. This table has around 250,000 distinct CDR3 sequences, over 15% appearing once. Specimen: blood, either unsorted or a sorted T cell fraction (not recorded which). The receptors originated from a male donor with ankylosing spondylitis or in good health (not recorded which). Each CDR3 is given with its conserved first and last residue. A D gene is named only where the DNA matches it firmly. A clone size is listed for some rows: how often the clone was seen (once, few, many), or a class if it is expanded.

CDR3: CASSQGRGATYEQYF
DNA: TGTGCCAGCAGTCAAGGTCGGGGAGCTACCTACGAGCAGTACTTC
J: TRBJ2-7
V: TRBV3-1
length: 15
D: NA
size: NA

CDR3: CASSFTGGWYEQYF
DNA: TGTGCCAGCAGCTTTACTGGCGGCTGGTACGAGCAGTACTTC
J: TRBJ2-7
V: TRBV7-2
length: 14
D: NA
size: few

CDR3: CASSYPPSPRGNEQFF
DNA: TGTGCCAGCAGTTACCCTCCCTCTCCCCGAGGAAATGAGCAGTTCTTC
J: TRBJ2-1
V: TRBV6-2/TRBV6-3
length: 16
D: NA
size: few

CDR3: CSATTPPGYNSPLHF
DNA: TGCAGTGCTACCACCCCTCCCGGATATAATTCACCCCTCCACTTT
J: TRBJ1-6
V: TRBV20-1
length: 15
D: NA
size: few

CDR3: CASEAPWDPYTDTQYF
DNA: TGTGCCAGCGAAGCACCGTGGGACCCATACACAGATACGCAGTATTTT
J: TRBJ2-3
V: TRBV25-1
length: 16
D: NA
size: few

CDR3: CASRTPYEETQYF
DNA: TGTGCCAGCAGAACGCCATACGAGGAGACCCAGTACTTC
J: TRBJ2-5
V: TRBV6-4
length: 13
D: NA
size: NA

CDR3: CASSPGTSGGETQYF
DNA: TGTGCCAGCAGCCCAGGGACTAGCGGGGGAGAGACCCAGTACTTC
J: TRBJ2-5
V: TRBV7-9
length: 15
D: TRBD2
size: many

CDR3: CSAQSSGGSWVQETQYF
DNA: TGCAGTGCCCAATCCAGCGGAGGGAGTTGGGTTCAAGAGACCCAGTACTTC
J: TRBJ2-5
V: TRBV20-1
length: 17
D: NA
size: NA

CDR3: CSAWGQGIGYEQYF
DNA: TGCAGTGCTTGGGGACAGGGGATTGGGTACGAGCAGTACTTC
J: TRBJ2-7
V: TRBV20-1
length: 14
D: TRBD1
size: NA

CDR3: CASSQEAVRSNEKLFF
DNA: TGTGCCAGCAGCCAAGAGGCGGTTAGGTCTAATGAAAAACTGTTTTTT
J: TRBJ1-4
V: TRBV4-2
length: 16
D: NA
size: NA

CDR3: CASGWLNEQYF
DNA: TGTGCCAGCGGCTGGTTGAACGAGCAGTACTTC
J: TRBJ2-7
V: TRBV12-3/TRBV12-4
length: 11
D: NA
size: few

CDR3: CSVEWDKNYEQYF
DNA: TGCAGCGTCGAGTGGGACAAAAACTACGAGCAGTACTTC
J: TRBJ2-7
V: TRBV29-1
length: 13
D: NA
size: few

CDR3: CSARNREGLRHEQYF
DNA: TGCAGTGCTAGAAACCGGGAGGGCCTTAGACACGAGCAGTACTTC
J: TRBJ2-7
V: TRBV20-1
length: 15
D: TRBD2
size: NA

CDR3: CSARDKGLAGGKADTQYF
DNA: TGCAGTGCTAGAGATAAGGGGCTAGCGGGAGGCAAGGCAGATACGCAGTATTTT
J: TRBJ2-3
V: TRBV20-1
length: 18
D: TRBD2
size: few

CDR3: CASSSRDRVYNEQFF
DNA: TGCGCCAGCAGCTCCCGGGACAGGGTTTACAATGAGCAGTTCTTC
J: TRBJ2-1
V: TRBV5-1
length: 15
D: TRBD1
size: many

CDR3: CAIRETGASSGYTF
DNA: TGTGCCATCAGGGAGACAGGGGCGTCTTCTGGCTACACCTTC
J: TRBJ1-2
V: TRBV10-3
length: 14
D: TRBD1
size: NA

CDR3: CASSLRGDEQFF
DNA: TGTGCCAGCAGCTTGAGAGGGGATGAGCAGTTCTTC
J: TRBJ2-1
V: TRBV5-5
length: 12
D: NA
size: many

CDR3: CATSSSTGDSSYEQYF
DNA: TGTGCCACCAGCAGCTCTACAGGAGACAGCTCCTACGAGCAGTACTTC
J: TRBJ2-7
V: TRBV15
length: 16
D: NA
size: many

CDR3: CSVALFNDEQFF
DNA: TGCAGCGTTGCCCTCTTTAACGATGAGCAGTTCTTC
J: TRBJ2-1
V: TRBV29-1
length: 12
D: NA
size: many

CDR3: CASSEALYMGNTQYF
DNA: TGTGCCAGCAGTGAAGCGCTGTACATGGGGAATACGCAGTATTTT
J: TRBJ2-3
V: TRBV2
length: 15
D: NA
size: many

CDR3: CASSPPGDLGSPLHF
DNA: TGTGCCAGCAGCCCACCAGGGGATCTGGGATCACCCCTCCACTTT
J: TRBJ1-6
V: TRBV12-3/TRBV12-4
length: 15
D: NA
size: NA

CDR3: CASSVGGTPYEQYF
DNA: TGTGCCAGCAGCGTAGGCGGGACCCCCTACGAGCAGTACTTC
J: TRBJ2-7
V: TRBV9
length: 14
D: NA
size: NA

CDR3: CASSSATGQETQYF
DNA: TGTGCCAGCAGTTCGGCGACAGGCCAAGAGACCCAGTACTTC
J: TRBJ2-5
V: TRBV13
length: 14
D: NA
size: NA

CDR3: CASSDGGRVDEQYF
DNA: TGCGCCAGCAGTGACGGCGGGAGGGTTGACGAGCAGTACTTC
J: TRBJ2-7
V: TRBV10-2
length: 14
D: TRBD2
size: many

CDR3: CSVEDGNTGELFF
DNA: TGCAGCGTTGAAGACGGGAACACCGGGGAGCTGTTTTTT
J: TRBJ2-2
V: TRBV29-1
length: 13
D: NA
size: NA

CDR3: CASSQDPLQDLSSYEQYF
DNA: TGCGCCAGCAGCCAAGACCCCCTACAGGACCTTAGCTCCTACGAGCAGTACTTC
J: TRBJ2-7
V: TRBV4-1
length: 18
D: NA
size: many

CDR3: CASSQGTARSYEQYF
DNA: TGTGCCAGCAGCCAGGGGACAGCCCGCTCCTACGAGCAGTACTTC
J: TRBJ2-7
V: TRBV7-8
length: 15
D: TRBD1
size: few

CDR3: CASSPDMPYEQYF
DNA: TGCGCCAGCAGCCCGGACATGCCCTACGAGCAGTACTTC
J: TRBJ2-7
V: TRBV5-1
length: 13
D: NA
size: NA

CDR3: CASSGGTDTQYF
DNA: TGTGCCAGCAGCGGCGGCACAGATACGCAGTATTTT
J: TRBJ2-3
V: TRBV9
length: 12
D: NA
size: few

CDR3: CASSLLVLAGTRDTQYF
DNA: TGTGCCAGCAGTTTATTAGTACTAGCGGGTACACGAGATACGCAGTATTTT
J: TRBJ2-3
V: TRBV27
length: 17
D: TRBD2
size: NA

CDR3: CASSHSTTGVGYEQYF
DNA: TGCGCCAGCAGTCATTCAACCACAGGGGTCGGCTACGAGCAGTACTTC
J: TRBJ2-7
V: TRBV4-1
length: 16
D: TRBD1
size: few

CDR3: CATSRDWEGPSYNEQFF
DNA: TGTGCCACCAGCAGAGATTGGGAGGGACCCTCCTACAATGAGCAGTTCTTC
J: TRBJ2-1
V: TRBV15
length: 17
D: TRBD2
size: NA

CDR3: CASSPGLAGGEQYF
DNA: TGTGCCAGCAGTCCTGGACTAGCGGGAGGGGAGCAGTACTTC
J: TRBJ2-7
V: TRBV28
length: 14
D: TRBD2
size: few

CDR3: CASSLGGRTYEQYF
DNA: TGTGCCAGCAGCTTGGGTGGACGGACCTACGAGCAGTACTTC
J: TRBJ2-7
V: TRBV5-8
length: 14
D: NA
size: NA

CDR3: CASSPSSGGKTQYF
DNA: TGTGCCAGCAGCCCAAGCTCGGGGGGGAAGACCCAGTACTTC
J: TRBJ2-5
V: TRBV7-9
length: 14
D: TRBD2
size: many

CDR3: CASSPRTGLPGSYEQYF
DNA: TGCGCCAGCAGCCCGCGGACAGGTTTGCCTGGCTCCTACGAGCAGTACTTC
J: TRBJ2-7
V: TRBV5-1
length: 17
D: TRBD1
size: NA

CDR3: CASSLGPSGNTEAFF
DNA: TGTGCCAGCAGTTTGGGGCCCTCGGGGAACACTGAAGCTTTCTTT
J: TRBJ1-1
V: TRBV6-5
length: 15
D: NA
size: few

CDR3: CASSSPSYNEQFF
DNA: TGTGCCAGCAGCAGCCCCTCCTACAATGAGCAGTTCTTC
J: TRBJ2-1
V: TRBV12-3/TRBV12-4
length: 13
D: NA
size: NA

CDR3: CASSSEKQRDTDTQYF
DNA: TGTGCCAGCAGCTCAGAGAAGCAGCGGGACACAGATACGCAGTATTTT
J: TRBJ2-3
V: TRBV11-1
length: 16
D: TRBD2
size: few

CDR3: CSAHTTSGRIWYF
DNA: TGCAGTGCCCACACGACTAGCGGGAGGATTTGGTATTTT
J: TRBJ2-3
V: TRBV20-1
length: 13
D: TRBD2
size: many

CDR3: CASSLGLREVQGYNEQFF
DNA: TGTGCCAGCAGCTTAGGTCTGCGGGAGGTCCAGGGCTACAATGAGCAGTTCTTC
J: TRBJ2-1
V: TRBV11-2
length: 18
D: TRBD2
size: NA

CDR3: CSVAWTEDYEQYF
DNA: TGCAGCGTTGCCTGGACAGAAGATTACGAGCAGTACTTC
J: TRBJ2-7
V: TRBV29-1
length: 13
D: NA
size: few